Listed here are 4 T cell receptor beta chains from one sample, sequenced in a study of human T cells and chemical hapten exposure. The time point is: pre-sensitization, week 0. Treatment defined: therapeutic diphenylcyclopropenone sensitization with weekly scalp DPC. From the RACE reads, TCRdb called clonotypes with MiXCR, one entry per CDR3 protein. The sample yields 350,000 to 450,000 distinct CDR3 sequences, 4.5% to 6% seen once. The sequencing here drew on whole blood, taken in connection with sensitization to the hapten diphenylcyclopropenone (DPC). Receptors originate from a woman in her forties or fifties with alopecia areata. Some clones in this sample may be carry-over from other donors' samples.

This clonotype was seen repeatedly, ten times or more. This chain links TRBV5-5 with TRBJ2-3; D gene unclear. Deletions cut 1 base from V and 1 base from J, with 7 bases between. Per germline, CDR1 SGHKS and CDR2 YYEKEE (reference sequence). The CDR3 has 14 residues. CDR3 bases: TGTGCCAGCAGCTTGAATAGCCGCACAGATACGCAGTATTTT. As protein: CASSLNSRTDTQYF.

This clonotype was seen more than once but under ten times. V gene TRBV5-6 combines with J gene TRBJ2-3; 13 bases are shared with TRBD2. J was trimmed by 1 base and V by 4 bases; bases with no gene match: 15. This CDR3 contains 20 residues. Germline assignment: CDR1 SGHDT and CDR2 YYEEEE. Here the CDR3 reads CASSPLTSGRPTSGTDTQYF. The CDR3 region has the DNA TGTGCCAGCAGCCCCTTGACTAGCGGGAGGCCAACTTCCGGCACAGATACGCAGTATTTT.

The sample holds a few counts of this clonotype. The chain recombines TRBV7-8 with TRBJ1-1, with no clear D. Per the germline V gene, CDR1 is SGHVS and CDR2 is FQNEAQ. V was pared by 11 bases and J by 1 base, with 20 bases between. This CDR3 spans 15 amino acids. CDR3 coding DNA: TGTGCCGCTCGCCCGGCAGGAGTCGCGAACACTGAAGCTTTCTTT. Translating gives CAARPAGVANTEAFF. Complete variable domain (other parts from reference TRBV7-8 and TRBJ1-1): GAGVSQSPRYKVAKRGQDVALRCDPISGHVSLFWYQQALGQGPEFLTYFQNEAQLDKSGLPSDRFFAERPEGSVSTLKIQRTQQEDSAVYLCAARPAGVANTEAFFGQGTRLTVV.

This clonotype appeared many times. The chain combines TRBV9 with TRBJ2-3; 7 positions match TRBD1. CDR1 is SGDLS, CDR2 YYNGEE, per germline. There are 15 residues in the CDR3. Trimming took 6 bases from V and 0 from J; bases not matched to a gene: 7. This CDR3 is CASTSQGVSTDTQYF. CDR3 coding DNA: TGTGCCAGCACCTCTCAGGGGGTGAGCACAGATACGCAGTATTTT.